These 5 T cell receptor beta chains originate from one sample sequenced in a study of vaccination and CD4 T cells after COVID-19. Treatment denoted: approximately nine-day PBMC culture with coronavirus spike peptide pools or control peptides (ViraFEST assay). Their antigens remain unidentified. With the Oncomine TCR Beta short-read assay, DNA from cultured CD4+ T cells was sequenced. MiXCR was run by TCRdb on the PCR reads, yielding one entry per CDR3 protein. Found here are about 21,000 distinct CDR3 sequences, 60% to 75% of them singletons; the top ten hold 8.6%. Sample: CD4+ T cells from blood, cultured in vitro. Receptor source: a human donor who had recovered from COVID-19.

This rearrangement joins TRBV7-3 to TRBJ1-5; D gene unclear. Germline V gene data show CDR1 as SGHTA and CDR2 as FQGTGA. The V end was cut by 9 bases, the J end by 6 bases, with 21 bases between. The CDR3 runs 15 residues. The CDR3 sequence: CASANTGSLGQPQHF. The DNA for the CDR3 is TGTGCCAGTGCCAACACCGGGAGTCTTGGTCAGCCCCAGCATTTT.

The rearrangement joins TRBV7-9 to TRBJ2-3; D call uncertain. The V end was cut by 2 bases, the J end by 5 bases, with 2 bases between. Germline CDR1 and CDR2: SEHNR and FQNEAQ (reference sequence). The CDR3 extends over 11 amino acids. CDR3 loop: CASSLRDTQYF. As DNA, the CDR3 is TGTGCCAGCAGCTTAAGAGATACGCAGTATTTT. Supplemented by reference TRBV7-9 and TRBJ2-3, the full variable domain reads DTGVSQNPRHKITKRGQNVTFRCDPISEHNRLYWYRQTLGQGPEFLTYFQNEAQLEKSRLLSDRFSAERPKGSFSTLEIQRTEQGDSAMYLCASSLRDTQYFGPGTRLTVL.

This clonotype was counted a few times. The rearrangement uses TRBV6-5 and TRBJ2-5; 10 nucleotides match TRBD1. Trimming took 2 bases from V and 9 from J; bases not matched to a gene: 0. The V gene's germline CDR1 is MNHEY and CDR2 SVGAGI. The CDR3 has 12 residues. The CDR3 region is CASSYGQGAQYF. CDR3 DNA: TGTGCCAGCAGTTACGGACAGGGGGCCCAGTACTTC.

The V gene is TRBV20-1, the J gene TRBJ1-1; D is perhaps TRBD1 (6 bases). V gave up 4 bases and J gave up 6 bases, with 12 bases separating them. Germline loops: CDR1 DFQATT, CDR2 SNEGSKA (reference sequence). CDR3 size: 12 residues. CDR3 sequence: CSATHRVSEAFF. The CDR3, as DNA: TGCAGTGCTACTCACAGGGTTTCTGAAGCTTTCTTT.

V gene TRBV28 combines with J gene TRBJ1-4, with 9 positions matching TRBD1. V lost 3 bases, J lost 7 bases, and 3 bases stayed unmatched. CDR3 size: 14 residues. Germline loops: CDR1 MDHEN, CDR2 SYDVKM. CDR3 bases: TGTGCCAGCAGTTTCGACAGGGGGGGTGAAAAACTGTTTTTT. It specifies CASSFDRGGEKLFF.